These 24 T cell receptor beta chains came from one sample sequenced in a study of cytomegalovirus exposure and HLA in healthy donors. It was with 60 Vbeta and 13 Jbeta primers that the PCR ran. Repertoires were generated with immunoSEQ multiplex PCR, while TCRdb's copy carries only in-frame clones and drops some. The sample yields about 85,000 clones, around 64% seen once. The sequenced sample was PBMCs. The origin of the receptors is a man between 25 and 39 years old in good health and CMV-seronegative.

The chain carries TRBV7-3 and TRBJ1-1; D is undetermined. This CDR3 is built from 13 residues. Germline loops: CDR1 SGHTA, CDR2 FQGTGA. V lost 4 bases and J lost 2, with 8 bases in between. CDR3 sequence: CASSSRLNTEAFF. The CDR3 coding sequence is TGTGCCAGCAGCTCGAGACTCAACACTGAAGCTTTCTTT.

V usage is TRBV9 and J usage is TRBJ1-2, with D perhaps matching TRBD1 (6 bases). The germline V gene has CDR1 SGDLS and CDR2 YYNGEE. Trimming removed 0 bases from V and 1 base from J, with 13 bases in between. This CDR3 is built from 16 residues. Here the CDR3 reads CASSVARGMSNYGYTF. The DNA for the CDR3 is TGTGCCAGCAGCGTAGCTAGGGGGATGAGTAACTATGGCTACACCTTC.

This clone was seen once. V gene TRBV19 combines with J gene TRBJ2-2, with D unresolved. V lost 10 bases and J lost 4, with 10 bases in between. Per germline, CDR1 LNHDA and CDR2 SQIVND (reference sequence). This CDR3 region has 12 residues. In nucleotides, the CDR3 is TGTGCCACCCAGATCCCCACCGGGGAGCTGTTTTTT. This encodes CATQIPTGELFF. The full variable domain, in which reference TRBV19 and TRBJ2-2 provide the parts outside the CDR3, is DGGITQSPKYLFRKEGQNVTLSCEQNLNHDAMYWYRQDPGQGLRLIYYSQIVNDFQKGDIAEGYSVSREKKESFPLTVTSAQKNPTAFYLCATQIPTGELFFGEGSRLTVL.

The gene calls are TRBV7-3 and TRBJ2-5; 7 nucleotides match TRBD2. The CDR3 extends over 16 amino acids. J lost 3 bases, V lost 5 bases, and 12 bases had no gene match. The germline V gene has CDR1 SGHTA and CDR2 FQGTGA. CDR3 coding DNA: TGTGCCAGCAGCCCCGCCCGGGGGGAAGGAGAAGAGACCCAGTACTTC. Residues: CASSPARGEGEETQYF.

This chain connects TRBV18 to TRBJ1-4; D is unresolved. This CDR3 comprises 14 residues. Germline lookup yields CDR1 KGHSH and CDR2 LQKENI. V was shortened by 2 bases and J by 8 bases, with 12 bases between the two germline ends. The CDR3 is CASSPKDLREKLFF. The CDR3 bases are TGTGCCAGCTCACCAAAGGATTTGAGGGAAAAACTGTTTTTT.

This chain joins TRBV19 and TRBJ1-2; 8 bases map to TRBD1. This CDR3 comprises 13 residues. The V gene's germline CDR1 is LNHDA and CDR2 SQIVND (reference sequence). Unmatched junction bases numbered 5, after V lost 6 bases and J lost 5 bases. CDR3 sequence: CASRSGGMYGYTF. DNA of the CDR3: TGTGCCAGTAGGTCAGGGGGCATGTATGGCTACACCTTC.

The chain uses TRBV2 and TRBJ1-1; D call uncertain. The CDR3 extends over 13 amino acids. The germline V gene has CDR1 SNHLY and CDR2 FYNNEI. V gave up 6 bases and J gave up 1 base, with 9 bases separating them. Here the CDR3 DNA reads TGTGCCAGCAGCCAGACACAGAACACTGAAGCTTTCTTT. It codes for CASSQTQNTEAFF.

The V call is TRBV5-6, the J call TRBJ2-1; a possible D gene is TRBD1 (6 bases). The CDR3 runs to 13 residues. V shed 1 base and J shed 15 bases, with 17 bases lying between them. Germline values: CDR1 SGHDT, CDR2 YYEEEE. The DNA for the CDR3 is TGTGCCAGCAGCTTGAAGGACAGTTGGCTATCGTTCTTC. Its protein product is CASSLKDSWLSFF.

The chain couples TRBV2 to TRBJ2-7; tentatively, D is TRBD2 (5 bases). CDR1 and CDR2 (germline): SNHLY, FYNNEI. CDR3 size: 13 residues. V was cut by 3 bases and J by 7 bases, with 13 bases left in between. The chain's CDR3 is CASSEEAPREQYF. The CDR3 nucleotides are TGTGCCAGCAGTGAGGAGGCCCCACGAGAGCAGTACTTC.

This chain joins TRBV4-2 and TRBJ1-4; 9 bases are shared with TRBD1. The CDR3 loop spans 15 amino acids. After removal of 4 bases from V and 5 bases from J, the junction contained 5 bases not matched to a gene. Germline V lookup: CDR1 LGHNA, CDR2 YNFKEQ. This chain's CDR3 is CASSPSGTGNEKLFF. The CDR3 region has the DNA TGTGCCAGCAGCCCCTCGGGGACAGGGAATGAAAAACTGTTTTTT.

V and J are TRBV30 and TRBJ1-5; a weak D match, TRBD1 (5 bases). Germline lookup yields CDR1 GTSNPN and CDR2 SVGIG (reference sequence). This CDR3 is built from 13 residues. Trimming removed 4 bases from V and 7 bases from J, with 14 bases in between. The CDR3 here is CAWTKSSGQPQHF. In DNA form, the CDR3 reads TGTGCCTGGACTAAGTCTTCAGGGCAGCCCCAGCATTTT.

The chain uses TRBV18 and TRBJ1-1; TRBD1 aligns across 9 bases. This CDR3 is built from 14 residues. The V segment lost 5 bases and the J segment 6 bases; nucleotides outside the gene matches: 7. Germline loops: CDR1 KGHSH, CDR2 LQKENI. The CDR3 region has the DNA TGTGCCAGCTCAGTAAAACAGGGGGCCGCTGAAGCTTTCTTT. Protein product: CASSVKQGAAEAFF.

This clone was counted once. The rearrangement uses TRBV18 and TRBJ2-7, with 8 bases identical to TRBD2. The CDR3 is made up of 15 amino acids. J was trimmed by 5 bases and V by 3 bases; bases with no gene match: 9. Germline V gene data show CDR1 as KGHSH and CDR2 as LQKENI. CDR3 sequence reads: CASSPSAAGAHEQYF. CDR3 DNA sequence: TGTGCCAGCTCACCGTCCGCAGCGGGAGCACACGAGCAGTACTTC.

This clone was seen more than once but under ten times. This sequence joins TRBV19 and TRBJ1-2; 7 bases are a match to TRBD1. The CDR3 is 14 amino acids. Germline values: CDR1 LNHDA, CDR2 SQIVND (reference sequence). V was pared by 7 bases and J by 3 bases, with 8 bases of the junction left unmatched. In DNA, the CDR3 is TGTGCCAGTAAGGACAGGTTGGCTTACTATGGCTACACCTTC. Its translation is CASKDRLAYYGYTF.

This sequence joins TRBV28 and TRBJ1-4; 8 nucleotides line up with TRBD1. CDR3 length: 17 amino acids. The germline CDR1 and CDR2 sequences are MDHEN and SYDVKM. V lost 5 bases, J lost 7 bases, and 15 bases stayed unmatched. CDR3 in amino acids: CASSPLPGGQGGEKLFF. CDR3 in DNA: TGTGCCAGCAGTCCCCTCCCCGGTGGACAGGGAGGTGAAAAACTGTTTTTT.

This rearrangement joins TRBV5-1 to TRBJ2-5; 7 bases agree with TRBD2. The ends lost 2 bases at V and 3 bases at J; junction bases unmatched: 4. The CDR3 has 14 residues. From germline, CDR1 is SGHRS and CDR2 YFSETQ. CDR3 nucleotide sequence: TGCGCCAGCAGCTTCCCCGGGACTAAAGAGACCCAGTACTTC. It codes for CASSFPGTKETQYF.

This clone showed up just once. CDR3 in amino acids: CASGPSEYGYTF. The CDR3 region has the DNA TGTGCTAGTGGCCCCAGCGAGTATGGCTACACCTTC. This chain joins TRBV12-5 and TRBJ1-2; D call uncertain. The CDR3 consists of 12 residues. V gave up 6 bases and J gave up 5 bases, with 10 bases separating them. CDR1 and CDR2 (germline): LGHNT, FRNRAP. The complete variable domain, with remaining parts taken from reference TRBV12-5 and TRBJ1-2, reads DARVTQTPRHKVTEMGQEVTMRCQPILGHNTVFWYRQTMMQGLELLAYFRNRAPLDDSGMPKDRFSAEMPDATLATLKIQPSEPRDSAVYFCASGPSEYGYTFGSGTRLTVV.

This clone was observed a few times. The CDR3 DNA reads as TGTGCCAGCAGTGACATCGCGGGGGTCGGGGAAAAACTGTTTTTT. Translation: CASSDIAGVGEKLFF. The chain combines TRBV6-4 with TRBJ1-4; D may be TRBD1 (5 bases). V dropped 2 bases and J dropped 8 bases, with 15 bases sitting between them. The CDR3 has 15 amino acids. Germline CDR1 reads MRHNA; CDR2 reads SNTAGT.

J is TRBJ2-3 and V is TRBV30; the D gene is possibly TRBD1 (6 bases). V was cut by 0 bases and J by 1 base, with 8 bases left in between. The germline CDR1 and CDR2 sequences are GTSNPN and SVGIG (reference sequence). The CDR3 has 14 residues. The CDR3 reads CAWSVKGGTDTQYF. The CDR3 DNA sequence: TGTGCCTGGAGTGTAAAGGGGGGCACAGATACGCAGTATTTT.

The rearrangement links TRBV7-9 to TRBJ2-7; 9 bases match TRBD1. There are 15 residues in the CDR3. Germline V gene data show CDR1 as SEHNR and CDR2 as FQNEAQ (reference sequence). Unmatched junction bases numbered 11, after V lost 5 bases and J lost 6 bases. The CDR3: CASSTGTGLLGEQYF. CDR3 nucleotides: TGTGCCAGCAGCACCGGGACAGGGCTTTTGGGCGAGCAGTACTTC.

The chain employs TRBV7-3 and TRBJ1-1; possibly TRBD1 for D (5 bases). CDR1 and CDR2 (germline): SGHTA, FQGTGA. CDR3 size: 12 residues. The V gene lost 4 bases and the J gene lost 9 bases, with 12 bases spanning the gap. CDR3 DNA sequence: TGTGCCAGCAGCTACCCCGCAGGGAAAGCTTTCTTT. Translated, it gives CASSYPAGKAFF.

The chain is built from TRBV9 and TRBJ2-7, with 9 bases matching TRBD1. V lost 3 bases to trimming and J lost 5 bases; unmatched junction nucleotides: 3. This CDR3 is 13 amino acids long. Germline V gene data show CDR1 as SGDLS and CDR2 as YYNGEE. CDR3 nucleotides: TGTGCCAGCAGCGCCGGGACAGGGAACGAGCAGTACTTC. It is translated as CASSAGTGNEQYF.

In this sample, this clone turned up a few times. The chain employs TRBV27 and TRBJ1-6; 7 bases map to TRBD1. Germline trimming cut 5 bases from V and 0 bases from J; bases unmatched to any gene: 4. The CDR3 consists of 16 residues. CDR1 is MNHEY, CDR2 SMNVEV, per germline (reference sequence). DNA for the CDR3: TGTGCCAGCAGTAAGACAGGGAACTCCTATAATTCACCCCTCCACTTT. Translating it yields CASSKTGNSYNSPLHF.

The chain employs TRBV5-6 and TRBJ2-7; D is possibly TRBD2 (6 bases). CDR1 is SGHDT, CDR2 YYEEEE, per germline. Trimming stripped 4 bases from V and 2 bases from J, with 16 bases between. CDR3 length: 15 residues. The CDR3 here is CASSGRDAGPYEQYF. For the CDR3, the DNA is TGTGCCAGCAGCGGGCGGGACGCAGGCCCCTACGAGCAGTACTTC.